This T cell receptor (beta chain) was sequenced in a study of cytomegalovirus exposure and HLA in healthy donors. Between the trimmed V and J ends, which lost 11 bases and 0 bases, there was a span of 14 bases. Germline CDR1 is SEHNR and CDR2 is FQNEAQ (reference sequence). The CDR3 has 15 amino acids. The PCR employed 60 Vbeta primers together with 13 Jbeta primers. Assay used: immunoSEQ multiplex PCR; TCRdb lists only in-frame clones, some missing. The table shows approximately 200,000 clones, with roughly 80% occurring only once. Study-wide results and caveats: HLA alleles showed associations with some 15,000 TCR beta sequences in a later analysis, at a 0.05 false discovery rate. The investigators catalogued 150 to 200 TCR beta chains as cytomegalovirus-associated. It has been reported that TCR beta sequences accurately predicted the HLA-A and HLA-B alleles of most subjects.

Of note for this clone: Its antigen is not known.

The TCR was taken from a boy aged 5-17 years in good health and CMV-seronegative. Sequencing used PBMCs. The rearrangement links TRBV7-9 to TRBJ2-6; TRBD2 is a possible D gene (6 bases). This CDR3 reads CAVPGEISGANVLTF. CDR3 nucleotide sequence: TGTGCCGTGCCGGGGGAAATCTCTGGGGCCAACGTCCTGACTTTC.